A selection of T cell receptor beta chains follows, all from one sample in a study of response to subunit inactivated influenza vaccine. MiXCR, applied by TCRdb to the RT-PCR reads, yields one record per CDR3 protein. Of a few hundred thousand distinct CDR3 sequences in the sample, about 20% were seen once. The material was PBMCs from blood, obtained approximately 22 months after vaccination. The receptor set was obtained from a man between 50 and 75 years old who received an inactivated influenza vaccine. Both conserved end residues are part of each CDR3. A D gene is named only where the DNA matches it firmly. Clone size is shown for a subset of rows, as once, few, many or a class of expanded clone.

d_gene | j_gene | abundance | v_gene | CDR3nt | CDR3aa
. | TRBJ2-6 | . | TRBV12-3/TRBV12-4 | TGTGCCAGCAGTTTACGGGAATTCTCTGGGGCCAACGTCCTGACTTTC | CASSLREFSGANVLTF
TRBD2 | TRBJ2-7 | . | TRBV25-1 | TGTGCCAGCAGTGCGACTAGCGGGACTAACGAGCAGTACTTC | CASSATSGTNEQYF
. | TRBJ2-1 | . | TRBV11-2 | TGTGCCACCTCTATACAGTACAATGAGCAGTTCTTC | CATSIQYNEQFF
. | TRBJ2-7 | . | TRBV29-1 | TGCAGCGTTGGACAGCCTAGCTCCTACGAGCAGTACTTC | CSVGQPSSYEQYF
. | TRBJ2-7 | few | TRBV20-1 | TGCAGTGCTAGAACCCCTGGGGAGCAGTACTTC | CSARTPGEQYF
. | TRBJ2-1 | . | TRBV12-3/TRBV12-4 | TGTGCCAGCAGTTTAATGGTGACAGGGACTTACAATGAGCAGTTCTTC | CASSLMVTGTYNEQFF
TRBD1 | TRBJ2-5 | few | TRBV7-9 | TGTGCCAGCAGCTTAGGGGACAGTGGGGAGACCCAGTACTTC | CASSLGDSGETQYF
. | TRBJ1-2 | . | TRBV7-9 | TGTGCCAGCAGCTGGGGGGGGAAGAACTATGGCTACACCTTC | CASSWGGKNYGYTF
. | TRBJ2-5 | . | TRBV21-1 | TGTGCCAGACCCTTGGGAGGACATTCGGGACTAGCGGGTTTCCAAGAGACCCAGTACTTC | CARPLGGHSGLAGFQETQYF
TRBD1 | TRBJ2-5 | once | TRBV5-1 | TGCGCCAGCAGCTGGGGGACAGGGGGCTCTTTAGAGACCCAGTACTTC | CASSWGTGGSLETQYF
. | TRBJ2-2 | . | TRBV4-2 | TGTGCCAGCAGCCAAGGGCAGGGGGGGGAGCTGTTTTTT | CASSQGQGGELFF
TRBD2 | TRBJ2-5 | . | TRBV5-1 | TGCGCCAGCAGCTTCGGGCTAGCGGGAGTGGGTTTCGTGGAGACCCAGTACTTC | CASSFGLAGVGFVETQYF
. | TRBJ2-1 | . | TRBV9 | TGTGCCAGCAGCGTAGGACAGAGAGGGCAGTTCTTC | CASSVGQRGQFF
. | TRBJ2-7 | few | TRBV4-3 | TGCGCCAGCAGCCCATCGCATGGCCACCTCTACGAGCAGTACTTC | CASSPSHGHLYEQYF
TRBD1 | TRBJ2-7 | few | TRBV12-3/TRBV12-4 | TGTGCCAGCACTTCCGGGACAGAGTACGAGCAGTACTTC | CASTSGTEYEQYF
. | TRBJ2-7 | . | TRBV7-9 | TGTGCCAGCAGCTTAGCAGGGGGAGGCTCCTCCTACGAGCAGTACTTC | CASSLAGGGSSYEQYF
. | TRBJ1-1 | many | TRBV5-1 | TGCGCCAGCAGCGCCACCGGAGGGGTGGCCACTGAAGCTTTCTTT | CASSATGGVATEAFF
TRBD2 | TRBJ2-1 | . | TRBV4-3 | TGCGCCAGCAGCCAAGGATCGAGCGGGAGAGTTGAGCAGTTCTTC | CASSQGSSGRVEQFF
. | TRBJ1-2 | . | TRBV19 | TGTGCCACGCAGGACAGTTATGGCTACACCTTC | CATQDSYGYTF
TRBD1 | TRBJ1-2 | few | TRBV6-1 | TGTGCCAGCAGTGAAGCGAGGACAGGGAAGGGCTACACCTTC | CASSEARTGKGYTF
. | TRBJ1-4 | few | TRBV9 | TGTGCCAGCAGCGCCGGGGCAACTAATGAAAAACTGTTTTTT | CASSAGATNEKLFF
TRBD2 | TRBJ2-5 | . | TRBV28 | TGTGCCAGCAGTTTACCCCGACTAGCGGGAGAGACCCAGTACTTC | CASSLPRLAGETQYF
TRBD1 | TRBJ2-1 | . | TRBV24-1 | TGTGCCATCGACAGGGGCGATGAGCAGTTCTTC | CAIDRGDEQFF
. | TRBJ2-7 | . | TRBV20-1 | TGCAGTGCCAGAAGCGGGTACGAGCAGTACTTC | CSARSGYEQYF
. | TRBJ2-7 | few | TRBV10-3 | TGTGCCATCAGTGAGTCGGCAGTGGTCCCCTACGAGCAGTACTTC | CAISESAVVPYEQYF
. | TRBJ1-1 | few | TRBV4-1 | TGCGCCAGCGGCTCCCGACAGTACGGACCTGAAGCTTTCTTT | CASGSRQYGPEAFF
. | TRBJ1-1 | . | TRBV7-9 | TGTGCCAGCAGCTACCCGGGTCAGGGTGAAATGAACACTGAAGCTTTCTTT | CASSYPGQGEMNTEAFF
. | TRBJ1-3 | . | TRBV20-1 | TGCAGTGCCCTTGCCTCGGTTGGGTTAGACACCATATATTTT | CSALASVGLDTIYF
. | TRBJ1-2 | . | TRBV2 | TGTGCCAGCAGTGAAGCGGTCCCGGCCGTGGCTCAGTGGATGCGTGGCTACACCTTC | CASSEAVPAVAQWMRGYTF
TRBD1 | TRBJ1-2 | . | TRBV4-3 | TGCGCCAGCAGCCAAGAAGGGGACAGGCGCGGTGGCTACACCTTC | CASSQEGDRRGGYTF
. | TRBJ1-2 | . | TRBV19 | TGTGCCACCGACTTGACAGAGGTATATGGCTACACCTTC | CATDLTEVYGYTF
. | TRBJ2-5 | . | TRBV5-1 | TGCGCCAGCAGCTTGGGACTAGGAGAGACCCAGTACTTC | CASSLGLGETQYF
TRBD2 | TRBJ2-5 | . | TRBV7-2 | TGTGCCAGCAGCTCCGGGACTAGCGGGGGAGAGACCCAGTACTTC | CASSSGTSGGETQYF
. | TRBJ1-2 | . | TRBV6-2/TRBV6-3 | TGTGCCAGCAGTTCGGTGAGGCGTGTAGCTAACTATGGCTACACCTTC | CASSSVRRVANYGYTF
TRBD1 | TRBJ2-1 | once | TRBV7-3 | TGTGCCAGCAGCTTAAAGGGACAGGGTCTTGATGAGCAGTTCTTC | CASSLKGQGLDEQFF
. | TRBJ2-5 | once | TRBV5-1 | TGCGCCAGCAGCTTCGGGATGGGGGAGACCCAGTACTTC | CASSFGMGETQYF
. | TRBJ1-1 | many | TRBV4-3 | TGCGCCAGCAGCCACGGTTGGAAGGTTCGGAACACTGAAGCTTTCTTT | CASSHGWKVRNTEAFF
TRBD1 | TRBJ1-4 | many | TRBV4-2 | TGTGCCAGCAGCGAGGACAGGGGTGAAAAACTGTTTTTT | CASSEDRGEKLFF
. | TRBJ2-1 | . | TRBV29-1 | TGCAGCGTTGAAGATCGCAGGACCGGCTACAATGAGCAGTTCTTC | CSVEDRRTGYNEQFF
TRBD1 | TRBJ1-2 | few | TRBV6-5 | TGTGCCAGCAGGTTACAGGGGGCAGGCGGCTACACCTTC | CASRLQGAGGYTF
TRBD2 | TRBJ2-1 | . | TRBV3-1 | TGTGCCAGCAGCCATATAAGGGCAGCGGGAGGGCGCAATGAGCAGTTCTTC | CASSHIRAAGGRNEQFF
. | TRBJ2-7 | . | TRBV3-1 | TGTGCCAGCAGCCGGGGATTCGAGCAGTACTTC | CASSRGFEQYF
TRBD1 | TRBJ2-1 | . | TRBV7-6 | TGTGCCAGCAGCATACGGACAGGGGGATTTTACAATGAGCAGTTCTTC | CASSIRTGGFYNEQFF
. | TRBJ1-6 | many | TRBV15 | TGTGCCACCAGCAGGCGACAGACCTCACCCCTCCACTTT | CATSRRQTSPLHF
. | TRBJ1-1 | many | TRBV10-3 | TGTGCCATCAGTGAAGGGTACACTGAAGCTTTCTTT | CAISEGYTEAFF
. | TRBJ2-7 | many | TRBV28 | TGTGCCAGCATGTCGTCTAGCCGGTCCTACGAGCAGTACTTC | CASMSSSRSYEQYF
. | TRBJ1-2 | few | TRBV27 | TGTGCCAGCAGTAGGTATCCCGCTAACTATGGCTACACCTTC | CASSRYPANYGYTF
TRBD1 | TRBJ2-7 | . | TRBV4-3 | TGCGCCAGCAGCCAAGACTTGGGACAGACAACCTACGAGCAGTACTTC | CASSQDLGQTTYEQYF
TRBD1 | TRBJ2-1 | . | TRBV10-3 | TGTGCCAGCTCAGTGGGGACAGGGGAGGGCAATGAGCAGTTCTTC | CASSVGTGEGNEQFF
. | TRBJ1-1 | many | TRBV20-1 | TGCAGTGCTCGGAGGGGGGCAGCCATCACTGAAGCTTTCTTT | CSARRGAAITEAFF
. | TRBJ1-1 | few | TRBV5-1 | TGCGCCAGCAGCGGAGACACGGAGAACACTGAAGCTTTCTTT | CASSGDTENTEAFF
TRBD2 | TRBJ2-3 | . | TRBV28 | TGTGCCAGCAGTTTCCCGACTAGCGGGACAAGCACAGATACGCAGTATTTT | CASSFPTSGTSTDTQYF